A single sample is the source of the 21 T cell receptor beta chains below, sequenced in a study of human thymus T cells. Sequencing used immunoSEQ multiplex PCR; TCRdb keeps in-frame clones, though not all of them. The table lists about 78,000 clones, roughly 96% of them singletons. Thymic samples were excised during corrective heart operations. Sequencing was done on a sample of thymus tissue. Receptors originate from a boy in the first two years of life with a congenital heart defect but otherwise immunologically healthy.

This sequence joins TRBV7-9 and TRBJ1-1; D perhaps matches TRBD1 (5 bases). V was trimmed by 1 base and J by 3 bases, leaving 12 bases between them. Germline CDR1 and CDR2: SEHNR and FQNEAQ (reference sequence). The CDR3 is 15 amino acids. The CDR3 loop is CASSLGTSIDTEAFF. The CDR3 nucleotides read TGTGCCAGCAGCTTAGGGACATCAATAGACACTGAAGCTTTCTTT. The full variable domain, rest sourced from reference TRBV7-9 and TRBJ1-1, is DTGVSQNPRHKITKRGQNVTFRCDPISEHNRLYWYRQTLGQGPEFLTYFQNEAQLEKSRLLSDRFSAERPKGSFSTLEIQRTEQGDSAMYLCASSLGTSIDTEAFFGQGTRLTVV.

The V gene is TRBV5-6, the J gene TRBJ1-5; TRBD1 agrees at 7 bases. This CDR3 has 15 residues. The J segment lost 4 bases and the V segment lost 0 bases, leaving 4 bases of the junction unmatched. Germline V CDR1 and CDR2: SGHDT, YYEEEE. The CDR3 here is CASSLGTGANQPQHF. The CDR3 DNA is TGTGCCAGCAGCTTGGGCACAGGGGCGAATCAGCCCCAGCATTTT.

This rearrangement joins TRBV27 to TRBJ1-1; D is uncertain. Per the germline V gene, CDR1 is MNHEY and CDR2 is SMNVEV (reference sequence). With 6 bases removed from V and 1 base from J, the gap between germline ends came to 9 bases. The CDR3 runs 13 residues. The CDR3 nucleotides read TGTGCCAGCAGCACCTCAGGGAACACTGAAGCTTTCTTT. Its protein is CASSTSGNTEAFF.

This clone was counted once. As DNA, the CDR3 is TGTGCCAGCATCCAAACTCTAGGGCGGGAGGGGAAACGCGAGCAGTACTTC. It yields the protein CASIQTLGREGKREQYF. The J gene is TRBJ2-7, the V gene TRBV11-2; 9 bases are a match to TRBD2. The CDR3 has 17 amino acids. Per the germline V gene, CDR1 is SGHAT and CDR2 is FQNNGV. The J segment lost 6 bases and the V segment lost 7 bases, leaving 19 bases of the junction unmatched.

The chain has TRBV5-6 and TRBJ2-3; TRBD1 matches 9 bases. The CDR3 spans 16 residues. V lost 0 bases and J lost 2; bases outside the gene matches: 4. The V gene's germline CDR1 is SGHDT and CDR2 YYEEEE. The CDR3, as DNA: TGTGCCAGCAGCTTGGTTAGGGACAGGGTCACAGATACGCAGTATTTT. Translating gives CASSLVRDRVTDTQYF.

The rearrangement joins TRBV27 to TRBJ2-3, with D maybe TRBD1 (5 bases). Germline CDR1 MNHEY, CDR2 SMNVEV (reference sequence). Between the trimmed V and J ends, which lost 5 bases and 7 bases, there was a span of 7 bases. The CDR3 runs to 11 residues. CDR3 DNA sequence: TGTGCCAGCAGTCACAGGAATACGCAGTATTTT. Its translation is CASSHRNTQYF.

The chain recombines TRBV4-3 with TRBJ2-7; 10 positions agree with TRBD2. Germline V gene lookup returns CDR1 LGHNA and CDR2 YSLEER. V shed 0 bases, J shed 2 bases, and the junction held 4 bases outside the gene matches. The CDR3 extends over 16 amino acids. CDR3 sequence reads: CASSQDSGGSTYEQYF. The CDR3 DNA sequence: TGCGCCAGCAGCCAAGATAGCGGGGGGTCCACCTACGAGCAGTACTTC.

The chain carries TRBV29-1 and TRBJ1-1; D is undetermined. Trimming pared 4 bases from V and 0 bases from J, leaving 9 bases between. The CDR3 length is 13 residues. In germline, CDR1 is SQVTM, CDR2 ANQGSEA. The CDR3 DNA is TGCAGCGTTGGCCTACTTATGAACACTGAAGCTTTCTTT. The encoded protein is CSVGLLMNTEAFF.

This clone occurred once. The CDR3 coding sequence is TGTGCCAGCAGTGAAGCGCAGGGGCTGGCTGGGGCCAACGTCCTGACTTTC. Its translation: CASSEAQGLAGANVLTF. The rearrangement joins TRBV2 to TRBJ2-6, with D tentatively TRBD1 (6 bases). Per the germline V gene, CDR1 is SNHLY and CDR2 is FYNNEI. The V end was cut by 0 bases, the J end by 2 bases, with 11 bases between. The CDR3 extends over 17 amino acids.

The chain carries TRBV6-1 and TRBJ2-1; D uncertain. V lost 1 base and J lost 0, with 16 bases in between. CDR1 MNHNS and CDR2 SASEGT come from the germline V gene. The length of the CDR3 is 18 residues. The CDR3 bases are TGTGCCAGCAGTGAAGACCAAGACCGACACCACTCCTACAATGAGCAGTTCTTC. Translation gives CASSEDQDRHHSYNEQFF.

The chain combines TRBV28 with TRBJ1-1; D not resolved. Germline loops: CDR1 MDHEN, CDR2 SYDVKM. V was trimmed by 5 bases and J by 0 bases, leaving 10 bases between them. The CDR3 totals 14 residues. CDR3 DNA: TGTGCCAGCAGTCGAGGTATCATGAACACTGAAGCTTTCTTT. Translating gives CASSRGIMNTEAFF.

CDR3 in amino acids: CASSTEDRETQYF. The CDR3 region has the DNA TGTGCCAGCAGCACGGAGGACCGAGAGACCCAGTACTTC. The rearrangement joins TRBV7-9 to TRBJ2-5, with a weak D call TRBD2 (5 bases). The V end lost 5 bases, the J end lost 4 bases, and 11 bases lay between the germline ends. This CDR3 is 13 amino acids long. Germline values: CDR1 SEHNR, CDR2 FQNEAQ (reference sequence). Combining the CDR3 with reference TRBV7-9 and TRBJ2-5 gives the whole variable domain DTGVSQNPRHKITKRGQNVTFRCDPISEHNRLYWYRQTLGQGPEFLTYFQNEAQLEKSRLLSDRFSAERPKGSFSTLEIQRTEQGDSAMYLCASSTEDRETQYFGPGTRLLVL.

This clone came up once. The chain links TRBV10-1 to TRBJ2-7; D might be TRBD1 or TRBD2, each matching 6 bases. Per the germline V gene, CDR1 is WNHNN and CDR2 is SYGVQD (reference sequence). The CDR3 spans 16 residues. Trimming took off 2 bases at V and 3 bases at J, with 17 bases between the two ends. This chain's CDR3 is CASSESLGGPSYEQYF. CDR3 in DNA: TGCGCCAGCAGTGAGAGTCTTGGGGGGCCAAGCTACGAGCAGTACTTC.

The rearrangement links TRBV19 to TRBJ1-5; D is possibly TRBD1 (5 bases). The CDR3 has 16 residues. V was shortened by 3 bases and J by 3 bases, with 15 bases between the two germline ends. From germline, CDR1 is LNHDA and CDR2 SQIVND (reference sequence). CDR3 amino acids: CASSMPRRTNNQPQHF. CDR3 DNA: TGTGCCAGTAGTATGCCCCGCAGGACAAACAATCAGCCCCAGCATTTT.

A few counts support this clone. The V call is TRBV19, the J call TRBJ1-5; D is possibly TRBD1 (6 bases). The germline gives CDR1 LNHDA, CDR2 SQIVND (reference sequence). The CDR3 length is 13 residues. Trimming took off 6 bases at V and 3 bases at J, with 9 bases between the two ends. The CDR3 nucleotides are TGTGCCAGTAGGAGACAGGTCAATCAGCCCCAGCATTTT. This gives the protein CASRRQVNQPQHF.

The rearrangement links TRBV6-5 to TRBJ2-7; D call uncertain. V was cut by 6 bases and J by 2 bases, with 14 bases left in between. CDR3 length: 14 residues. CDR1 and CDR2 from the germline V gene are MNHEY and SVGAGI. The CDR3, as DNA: TGTGCCAGCAGCCCCCGCAGGTTCGCCTACGAGCAGTACTTC. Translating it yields CASSPRRFAYEQYF.

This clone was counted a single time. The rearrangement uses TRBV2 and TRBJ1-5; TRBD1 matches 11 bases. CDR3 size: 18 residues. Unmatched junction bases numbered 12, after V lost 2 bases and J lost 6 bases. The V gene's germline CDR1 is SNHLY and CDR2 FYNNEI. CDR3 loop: CASSEKLGTGGWGQPQHF. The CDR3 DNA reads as TGTGCCAGCAGTGAAAAATTAGGGACAGGGGGATGGGGTCAGCCCCAGCATTTT.

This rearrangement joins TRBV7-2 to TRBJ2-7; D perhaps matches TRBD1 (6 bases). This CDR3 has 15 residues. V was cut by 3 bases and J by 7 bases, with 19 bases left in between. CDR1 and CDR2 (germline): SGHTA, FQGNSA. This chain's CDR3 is CASSFRGLPGEEQYF. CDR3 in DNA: TGTGCCAGCAGCTTCCGGGGCCTTCCAGGGGAGGAGCAGTACTTC. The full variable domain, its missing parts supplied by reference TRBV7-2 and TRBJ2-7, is GAGVSQSPSNKVTEKGKDVELRCDPISGHTALYWYRQSLGQGLEFLIYFQGNSAPDKSGLPSDRFSAERTGGSVSTLTIQRTQQEDSAVYLCASSFRGLPGEEQYFGPGTRLTVT.

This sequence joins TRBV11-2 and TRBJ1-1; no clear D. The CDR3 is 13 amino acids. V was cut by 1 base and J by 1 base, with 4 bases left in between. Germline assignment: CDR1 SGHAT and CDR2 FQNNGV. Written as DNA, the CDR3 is TGTGCCAGCAGCTTAGTACAGAACACTGAAGCTTTCTTT. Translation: CASSLVQNTEAFF.

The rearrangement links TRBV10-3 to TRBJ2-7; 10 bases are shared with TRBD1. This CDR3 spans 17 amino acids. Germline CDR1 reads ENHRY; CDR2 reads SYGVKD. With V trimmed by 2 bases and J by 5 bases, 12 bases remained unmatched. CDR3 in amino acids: CAISEPGWDRGVDEQYF. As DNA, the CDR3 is TGTGCCATCAGTGAGCCTGGGTGGGACAGGGGCGTGGACGAGCAGTACTTC.

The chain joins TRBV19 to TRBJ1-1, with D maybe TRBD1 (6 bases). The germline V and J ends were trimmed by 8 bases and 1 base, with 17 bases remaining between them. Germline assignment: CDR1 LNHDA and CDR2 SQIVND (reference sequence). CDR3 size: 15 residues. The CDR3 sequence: CASPPAGARNTEAFF. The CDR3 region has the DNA TGTGCCAGTCCCCCTGCGGGGGCCAGGAACACTGAAGCTTTCTTT.